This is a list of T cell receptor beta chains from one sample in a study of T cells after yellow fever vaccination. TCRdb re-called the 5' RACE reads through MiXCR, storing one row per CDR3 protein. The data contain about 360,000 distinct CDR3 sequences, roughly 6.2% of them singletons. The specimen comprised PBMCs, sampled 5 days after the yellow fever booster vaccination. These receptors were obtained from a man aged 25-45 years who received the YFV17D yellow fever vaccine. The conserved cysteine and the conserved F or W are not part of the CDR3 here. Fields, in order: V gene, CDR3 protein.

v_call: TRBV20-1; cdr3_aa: SAREASFHEQF
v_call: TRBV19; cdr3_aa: ASSPWTSGSNEQF
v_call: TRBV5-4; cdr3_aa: ASDSWDSSYNEQF
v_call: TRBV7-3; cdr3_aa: ASSWDSGANTGELF
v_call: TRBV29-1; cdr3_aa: SVEVEGNQPQH
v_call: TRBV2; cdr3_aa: ASSERGARNYGTGELF
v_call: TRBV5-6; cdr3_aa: ASSFGSGSNQETQY
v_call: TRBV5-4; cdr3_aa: ASSQSPTSADTQY
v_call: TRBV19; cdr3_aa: ASIGFRVAGNTIY
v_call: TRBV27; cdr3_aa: ASLSPTSGRAGELF
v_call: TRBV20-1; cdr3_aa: SALTVTRGETQY
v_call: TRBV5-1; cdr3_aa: ASSLVTGGIQPQH
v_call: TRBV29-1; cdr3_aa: SVGEGTEAF
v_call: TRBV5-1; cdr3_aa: ASSSGTDTDTQY
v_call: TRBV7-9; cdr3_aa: ASSSPYEQY
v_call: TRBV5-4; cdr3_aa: ASSPESPQVDSYEQY
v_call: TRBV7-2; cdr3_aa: ASSPPGLAGYNEQF